The 16 T cell receptor beta chains presented below share a single source sample, sequenced in a study of Ad26.COV2.S vaccination and SARS-CoV-2 variants. The treatment denotes: 15 to 20 received Ad26.COV2.S at low or high dose, single or two shots; about 5 received placebo; per-sample allocation not given. Sampling was done on day 63 after the first vaccine or placebo injection. Assay used: immunoSEQ multiplex PCR; TCRdb lists only in-frame clones, some missing. The sample has hundreds of thousands of clones, about 88% seen once. The sequencing here drew on peripheral blood, taken in a trial of Ad26.COV2.S vaccine versus placebo. The origin of the receptors is a person aged 18-65 years who received the Ad26.COV2.S COVID-19 vaccine or a placebo.

The chain uses TRBV18 and TRBJ1-3, with D perhaps TRBD1 (5 bases). CDR3 length equals 16 residues. In germline, CDR1 is KGHSH, CDR2 LQKENI. Trimming removed 3 bases from V and 0 bases from J, with 12 bases in between. CDR3 loop: CASSPSGRSSGNTIYF. CDR3 coding DNA: TGTGCCAGCTCACCCTCGGGACGGAGCTCTGGAAACACCATATATTTT.

The rearrangement joins TRBV11-3 to TRBJ2-1, with 9 positions matching TRBD2. Germline assignment: CDR1 SGHNT and CDR2 YENEEA. J gave up 5 bases and V 5 bases, and 10 bases lay outside the gene matches. CDR3 length: 16 amino acids. DNA of the CDR3: TGTGCCAGCAGCCCCGCCGGGACTAGCCATCACAATGAGCAGTTCTTC. Its translation: CASSPAGTSHHNEQFF.

The chain employs TRBV29-1 and TRBJ1-2; 8 positions match TRBD1. CDR1 and CDR2 from the germline V gene are SQVTM and ANQGSEA. J lost 4 bases, V lost 6 bases, and 10 bases had no gene match. The CDR3 loop spans 14 amino acids. The DNA of the CDR3 is TGCAGCGTCGAGGGGGGACAGGAGATCTATGGCTACACCTTC. This encodes CSVEGGQEIYGYTF.

The chain combines TRBV5-6 with TRBJ1-1; 7 bases align to TRBD1. CDR1 is SGHDT, CDR2 YYEEEE, per germline. This CDR3 comprises 13 residues. J was trimmed by 4 bases and V by 3 bases; bases with no gene match: 3. The CDR3 here is CASSSNRGTEAFF. The CDR3 region has the DNA TGTGCCAGCAGCTCCAACAGGGGCACTGAAGCTTTCTTT.

As to this clone: The junction does not match germline at one end; this may be a read error. The chain is built from TRBV7-3 and TRBJ2-5; 8 bases match TRBD1. Germline V lookup: CDR1 SGHTA, CDR2 FQGTGA. The CDR3 has 13 residues. The CDR3 DNA sequence: TGTGCCAGCAGCGGACAGGGACAAGAGCCCCAGTACTTC. This gives the protein CASSGQGQEPQYF.

This clone was observed a single time. The genes are TRBV28 and TRBJ1-2, with unresolved D. With 3 bases removed from V and 4 bases from J, the gap between germline ends came to 3 bases. Germline values: CDR1 MDHEN, CDR2 SYDVKM. The CDR3 sequence is 11 residues long. The CDR3 DNA sequence: TGTGCCAGCAGTTTTGGCTATGGCTACACCTTC. The encoded protein is CASSFGYGYTF.

The chain is built from TRBV6-2 or TRBV6-3 and TRBJ2-1; D is unresolved. The CDR3 is 11 residues long. CDR1 and CDR2 (germline): MNHEY, SVGEGT. V lost 4 bases and J 6 bases, leaving 4 bases between the germline ends. This CDR3 is CASSWVNEQFF. The CDR3 nucleotides are TGTGCCAGCAGTTGGGTCAATGAGCAGTTCTTC.

This chain uses TRBV5-6 with TRBJ2-7, with TRBD1 matching 11 bases. The CDR3 is 14 amino acids. Per germline, CDR1 SGHDT and CDR2 YYEEEE. V shed 3 bases and J 4 bases; nucleotides not matched to a gene: 3. CDR3 region: CASSWTGGGYEQYF. CDR3 in DNA: TGTGCCAGCAGCTGGACAGGGGGCGGATACGAGCAGTACTTC.

This clone was counted a few times. This chain uses TRBV7-3 with TRBJ2-2; D possibly uses TRBD1 or TRBD2 (5 bases each). CDR1 and CDR2 (germline): SGHTA, FQGTGA. This CDR3 spans 15 amino acids. V was cut by 3 bases and J by 3 bases, with 11 bases left in between. CDR3 nucleotides: TGTGCCAGCAGCTTCTCCGGGACCGACACCGGGGAGCTGTTTTTT. It is translated as CASSFSGTDTGELFF.

This clone counts as medium-sized (0.01 to 0.1%). The chain employs TRBV3-1 (or the pseudogene TRBV3-2) and TRBJ2-2, with D hard to call. This CDR3 has 15 residues. Trimming pared 4 bases from V and 3 bases from J, leaving 12 bases between. Germline V gives CDR1 LGHDT, CDR2 YNNKEL (reference sequence). The CDR3, as DNA: TGTGCCAGCAGCCCCGAAGGGCGAGACACCGGGGAGCTGTTTTTT. This encodes CASSPEGRDTGELFF.

The rearrangement links TRBV6-4 to TRBJ1-4, with a tentative D call TRBD1 (6 bases). The CDR3 is 14 amino acids. Germline V gives CDR1 MRHNA, CDR2 SNTAGT. Trimming shortened V by 4 bases and J by 4 bases, and 10 bases separated the two germline ends. The CDR3 region is CASSADSLNEKLFF. CDR3 DNA: TGTGCCAGCAGTGCGGACAGCCTTAATGAAAAACTGTTTTTT.

The genes are TRBV5-1 and TRBJ1-3, with D unresolved. The CDR3 sequence is 12 residues long. The V gene's germline CDR1 is SGHRS and CDR2 YFSETQ. The V end was cut by 2 bases, the J end by 7 bases, with 7 bases between. CDR3 in DNA: TGCGCCAGCAGCTTCGATAGGAACACCATATATTTT. Protein sequence: CASSFDRNTIYF.

The chain employs TRBV27 and TRBJ2-2; 8 bases are a match to TRBD1. V trimming: 6 bases; J trimming: 1 base; junction bases outside the gene matches: 7. Germline lookup yields CDR1 MNHEY and CDR2 SMNVEV (reference sequence). The CDR3 has 16 amino acids. The CDR3 spells CASRRPGGLNTGELFF. Written as DNA, the CDR3 is TGTGCCAGCAGGCGACCAGGGGGCTTGAACACCGGGGAGCTGTTTTTT.

The chain is built from TRBV6-1 and TRBJ2-7; TRBD2 aligns across 8 bases. The V gene end was trimmed by 1 base and the J gene end by 0 bases; junction bases not matched to a gene: 5. Germline V gene sequence: CDR1 MNHNS, CDR2 SASEGT. The CDR3 covers 16 residues. The chain's CDR3 is CASSEVSGADSYEQYF. The CDR3 region has the DNA TGTGCCAGCAGTGAAGTTAGCGGGGCCGACTCCTACGAGCAGTACTTC.

The chain recombines TRBV5-1 with TRBJ2-2; the match to TRBD2 covers 10 bases. The V gene end was trimmed by 3 bases and the J gene end by 3 bases; junction bases not matched to a gene: 5. This CDR3 contains 16 residues. Germline values: CDR1 SGHRS, CDR2 YFSETQ. The CDR3 region has the DNA TGCGCCAGCAGCTACCTAGCGGGAGATGACACCGGGGAGCTGTTTTTT. This translates into CASSYLAGDDTGELFF.

The V call is TRBV7-2, the J call TRBJ2-1; D is undetermined. The CDR3 has 15 amino acids. Germline V lookup: CDR1 SGHTA, CDR2 FQGNSA. V lost 6 bases, J lost 2 bases, and 14 bases lay in between. CDR3 sequence: CASSPVWGTYNEQFF. The CDR3 nucleotides are TGTGCCAGCAGTCCGGTTTGGGGTACCTACAATGAGCAGTTCTTC.